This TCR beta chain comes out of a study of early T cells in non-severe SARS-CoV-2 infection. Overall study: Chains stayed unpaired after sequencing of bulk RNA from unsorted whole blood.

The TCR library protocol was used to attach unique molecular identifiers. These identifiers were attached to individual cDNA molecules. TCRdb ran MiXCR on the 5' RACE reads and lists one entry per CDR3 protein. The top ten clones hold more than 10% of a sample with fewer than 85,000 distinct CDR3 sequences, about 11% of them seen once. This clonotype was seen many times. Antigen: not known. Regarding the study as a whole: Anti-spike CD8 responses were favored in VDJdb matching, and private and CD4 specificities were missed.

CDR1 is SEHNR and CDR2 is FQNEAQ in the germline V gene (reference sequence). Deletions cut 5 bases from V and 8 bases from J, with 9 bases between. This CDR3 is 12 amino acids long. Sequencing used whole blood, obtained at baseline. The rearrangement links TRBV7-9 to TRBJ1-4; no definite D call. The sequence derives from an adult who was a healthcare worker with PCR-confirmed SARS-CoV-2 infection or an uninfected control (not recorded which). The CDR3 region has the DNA TGTGCCAGCAGCAAACAGCGGGAAAAACTGTTTTTT. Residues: CASSKQREKLFF.